This note documents a single T cell receptor (beta chain) sequence. The sample originates from a study of blood T cell repertoires in COVID-19. The length of the CDR3 is 18 residues. The trim removed 5 bases at V and 6 bases at J, leaving 13 bases unmatched. Germline V gives CDR1 LNHDA, CDR2 SQIVND (reference sequence). The assay was immunoSEQ multiplex PCR, and TCRdb's table has in-frame clones only and misses some. This table has about 370,000 clones, roughly nine tenths appearing once. Material for sequencing was PBMCs or T cells enriched from blood (not recorded which). This chain links TRBV19 with TRBJ2-2; 12 nucleotides agree with TRBD2. This sequence was found in a man younger than 35 who had recovered from COVID-19. CDR3 DNA sequence: TGTGCCAGTAGTCCTAGGGGTTCTAGCGGGAGGGCCCCCGGGGAGCTGTTTTTT. It encodes CASSPRGSSGRAPGELFF.